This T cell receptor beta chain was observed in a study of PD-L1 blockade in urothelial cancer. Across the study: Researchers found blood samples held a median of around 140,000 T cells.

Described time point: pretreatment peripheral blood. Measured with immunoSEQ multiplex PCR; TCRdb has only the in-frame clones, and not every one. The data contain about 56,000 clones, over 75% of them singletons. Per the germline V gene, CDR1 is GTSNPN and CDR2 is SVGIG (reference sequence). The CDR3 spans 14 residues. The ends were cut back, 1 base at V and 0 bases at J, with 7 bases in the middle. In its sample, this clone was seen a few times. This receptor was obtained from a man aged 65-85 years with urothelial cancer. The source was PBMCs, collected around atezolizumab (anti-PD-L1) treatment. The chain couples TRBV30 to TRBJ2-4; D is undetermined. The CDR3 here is CAWSALLAKNIQYF. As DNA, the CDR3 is TGTGCCTGGAGTGCCCTACTAGCCAAAAACATTCAGTACTTC.